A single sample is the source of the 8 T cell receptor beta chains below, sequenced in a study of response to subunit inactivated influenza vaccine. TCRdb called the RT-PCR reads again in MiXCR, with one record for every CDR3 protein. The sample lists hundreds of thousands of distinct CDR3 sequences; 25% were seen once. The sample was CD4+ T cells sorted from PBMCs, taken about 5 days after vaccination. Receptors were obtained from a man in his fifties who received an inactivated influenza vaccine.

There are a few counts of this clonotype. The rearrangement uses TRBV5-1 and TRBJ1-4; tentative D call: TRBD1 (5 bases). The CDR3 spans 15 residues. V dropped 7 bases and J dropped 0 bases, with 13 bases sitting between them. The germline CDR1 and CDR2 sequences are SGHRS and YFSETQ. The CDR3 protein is CASGASGATNEKLFF. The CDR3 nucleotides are TGCGCCAGCGGGGCAAGCGGAGCAACTAATGAAAAACTGTTTTTT.

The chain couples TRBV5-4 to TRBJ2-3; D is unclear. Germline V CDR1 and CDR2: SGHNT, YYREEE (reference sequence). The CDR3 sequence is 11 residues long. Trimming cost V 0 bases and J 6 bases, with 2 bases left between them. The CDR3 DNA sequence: TGTGCCAGCAGCTTGGATGATACGCAGTATTTT. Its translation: CASSLDDTQYF.

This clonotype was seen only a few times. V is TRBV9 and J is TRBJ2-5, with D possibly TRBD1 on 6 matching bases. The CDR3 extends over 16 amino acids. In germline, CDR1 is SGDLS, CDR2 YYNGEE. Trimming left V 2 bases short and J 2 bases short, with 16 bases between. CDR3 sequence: CASSVSPHREQETQYF. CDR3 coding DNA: TGTGCCAGCAGCGTCAGTCCTCACAGGGAACAAGAGACCCAGTACTTC.

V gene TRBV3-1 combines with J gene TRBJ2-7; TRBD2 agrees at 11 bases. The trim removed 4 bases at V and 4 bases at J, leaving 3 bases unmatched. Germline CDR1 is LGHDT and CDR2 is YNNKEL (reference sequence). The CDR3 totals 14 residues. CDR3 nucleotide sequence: TGTGCCAGCAGCCCCACTAGCGGGGGTTACGAGCAGTACTTC. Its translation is CASSPTSGGYEQYF.

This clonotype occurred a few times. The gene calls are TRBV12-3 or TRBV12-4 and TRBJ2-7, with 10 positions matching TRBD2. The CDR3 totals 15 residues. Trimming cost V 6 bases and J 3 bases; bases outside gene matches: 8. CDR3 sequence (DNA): TGTGCCAGCAGCTTCTCTAGCGGGAGTCGCTACGAGCAGTACTTC. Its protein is CASSFSSGSRYEQYF.

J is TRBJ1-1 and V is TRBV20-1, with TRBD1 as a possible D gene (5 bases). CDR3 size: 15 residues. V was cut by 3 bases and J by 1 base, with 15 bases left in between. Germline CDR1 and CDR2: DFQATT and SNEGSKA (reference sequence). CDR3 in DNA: TGCAGTGCTAGTTGGGCAGGGCTAGGGAACACTGAAGCTTTCTTT. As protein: CSASWAGLGNTEAFF.

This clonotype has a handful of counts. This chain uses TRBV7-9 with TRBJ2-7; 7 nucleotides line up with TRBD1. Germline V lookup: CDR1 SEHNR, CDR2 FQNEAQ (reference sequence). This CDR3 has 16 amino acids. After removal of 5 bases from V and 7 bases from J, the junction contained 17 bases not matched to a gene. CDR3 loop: CASSRIRDRLNQEQYF. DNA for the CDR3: TGTGCCAGCAGCCGAATCCGGGACAGACTTAATCAAGAGCAGTACTTC.

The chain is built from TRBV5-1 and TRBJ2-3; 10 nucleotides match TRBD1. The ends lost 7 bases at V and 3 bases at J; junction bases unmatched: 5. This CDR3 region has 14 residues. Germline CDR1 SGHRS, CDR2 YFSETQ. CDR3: CASRQGAQTDTQYF. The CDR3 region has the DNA TGCGCCAGCCGACAGGGGGCTCAGACAGATACGCAGTATTTT.